This entry describes one TCR beta chain. Its antigen is undetermined. The data stem from a study of T cell responses to AZD1222 COVID-19 vaccine. Study results and caveats: Researchers took repertoire samples only after the peak T cell response had come. Reports say nearly half of spike-specific TCRs go after unmutated variant regions. The donor group comprised mostly white British people and more females; the analysis possibly underestimated clonal diversity. Spike was spanned by vaccine-associated CD4 TCRs, which were dominant at 160-218 and 743-854.

Some clones are missing from TCRdb's copy, which holds only in-frame ones; the method was immunoSEQ multiplex PCR. The sample includes about 120,000 clones, roughly 93% of them seen just once. The germline gives CDR1 SGHTA, CDR2 FQGNSA. The CDR3 has 15 amino acids. V lost 5 bases and J 5 bases, leaving 19 bases between the germline ends. The starting material was peripheral blood, obtained 28 days after the second AZD1222 dose. The TCR sequence derives from an adult who received the AZD1222 COVID-19 vaccine. This chain links TRBV7-2 with TRBJ2-7; D is uncertain. Written as DNA, the CDR3 is TGTGCCAGCAGCCAATCGGGTCCTCTCTTGAACGAGCAGTACTTC. Translation gives CASSQSGPLLNEQYF.